These 14 T cell receptor beta chains came from one sample sequenced in a study of T cell responses to AZD1222 COVID-19 vaccine (dated by TCRdb to the early 2020s). Interpreted using the paper, the time point label stands for: baseline before first vaccination. The library came from the immunoSEQ multiplex PCR assay. The table was pulled from immuneACCESS by TCRdb, which kept in-frame rearrangements only. Such tables lose some clones; where checked, under half of the loss comes from unresolved V genes, and the rest has no known cause. In all, the sample holds approximately 100,000 clones, and about 91% of those were seen once. The top ten clones comprise 7.5% of the sample. Here the sequenced sample was peripheral blood, taken on day 0 of AZD1222 vaccination. Receptor source: an adult in good health.

This clone was recorded only once. This chain links TRBV7-9 with TRBJ1-1; D is unclear. The CDR3 sequence is 13 residues long. The V end lost 1 base, the J end lost 0 bases, and 3 bases lay between the germline ends. Germline V gives CDR1 SEHNR, CDR2 FQNEAQ (reference sequence). For the CDR3, the DNA is TGTGCCAGCAGCTTAGACATGAACACTGAAGCTTTCTTT. It specifies CASSLDMNTEAFF.

The CDR3 DNA follows: TGCGCCAGCAGCCAAGACAGGGAAGAGACCCAGTACTTC. Translation gives CASSQDREETQYF. V and J are TRBV4-3 and TRBJ2-5; perhaps TRBD1 as D (5 bases). Per germline, CDR1 LGHNA and CDR2 YSLEER. V was shortened by 0 bases and J by 3 bases, with 5 bases between the two germline ends. This CDR3 region has 13 residues.

The V and J genes are TRBV4-1 and TRBJ1-1; 8 nucleotides align to TRBD1. Trimming cost V 0 bases and J 4 bases; bases outside gene matches: 7. Germline CDR1 and CDR2: MGHRA and YSYEKL. The CDR3 sequence is 16 residues long. CDR3 DNA sequence: TGCGCCAGCAGCCAAGAGGACAGGGTGGGTCGCACTGAAGCTTTCTTT. Protein: CASSQEDRVGRTEAFF.

The V call is TRBV4-3, the J call TRBJ1-1; TRBD1 matches 9 bases. Losses at the gene ends were 1 base for V and 4 bases for J; bases not matched to a gene: 4. Germline lookup yields CDR1 LGHNA and CDR2 YSLEER. This CDR3 comprises 15 residues. CDR3: CASSQVGQGFTEAFF. The CDR3 DNA follows: TGCGCCAGCAGCCAAGTGGGACAGGGATTCACTGAAGCTTTCTTT.

The chain is built from TRBV7-9 and TRBJ1-3, with D perhaps TRBD1 (6 bases). V dropped 9 bases and J dropped 0 bases, with 9 bases sitting between them. Germline V lookup: CDR1 SEHNR, CDR2 FQNEAQ (reference sequence). The CDR3 consists of 13 residues. The CDR3 bases are TGTGCCAGTGGACAGTACTCTGGAAACACCATATATTTT. This encodes CASGQYSGNTIYF.

V usage is TRBV7-8 and J usage is TRBJ2-7; 8 bases agree with TRBD1. J gave up 3 bases and V 6 bases, and 7 bases lay outside the gene matches. Germline CDR1 reads SGHVS; CDR2 reads FQNEAQ. This CDR3 region has 14 residues. The CDR3: CASRIGTGGYEQYF. The CDR3, as DNA: TGTGCCAGCAGAATTGGGACAGGAGGCTACGAGCAGTACTTC.

This clone was observed once. V and J are TRBV5-1 and TRBJ1-4; 8 bases fit TRBD1. Per the germline V gene, CDR1 is SGHRS and CDR2 is YFSETQ. V was pared by 6 bases and J by 8 bases, with 6 bases of the junction left unmatched. The CDR3 runs to 13 residues. CDR3 sequence: CASNQGAGEKLFF. The CDR3 nucleotides are TGCGCCAGCAACCAGGGGGCAGGGGAAAAACTGTTTTTT.

The rearrangement links TRBV9 to TRBJ2-2; D not certain. CDR1 is SGDLS and CDR2 is YYNGEE in the germline V gene. Trimming took off 0 bases at V and 0 bases at J, with 3 bases between the two ends. The CDR3 consists of 14 residues. CDR3 amino acids: CASSVGPNTGELFF. For the CDR3, the DNA is TGTGCCAGCAGCGTAGGACCGAACACCGGGGAGCTGTTTTTT.

The chain employs TRBV28 and TRBJ2-2; 9 bases line up with TRBD2. Trimming removed 1 base from V and 4 bases from J; junction bases left unmatched: 13. CDR1 is MDHEN, CDR2 SYDVKM, per germline. CDR3 length equals 19 residues. The CDR3, as DNA: TGTGCCAGCAGTTTATACCCCGGAGGTGCGGGAGGGCCCACCGGGGAGCTGTTTTTT. This codes for CASSLYPGGAGGPTGELFF.

This chain joins TRBV3-1 (or the pseudogene TRBV3-2) and TRBJ2-5; TRBD2 matches 11 bases. Per the germline V gene, CDR1 is LGHDT and CDR2 is YNNKEL (reference sequence). With 3 bases clipped from V and 1 base from J, the junction kept 4 bases outside the gene matches. There are 16 residues in the CDR3. The CDR3 spells CASSHPTSGIQETQYF. The CDR3 coding sequence is TGTGCCAGCAGCCACCCGACTAGCGGGATCCAAGAGACCCAGTACTTC.

Only one count was recorded for this clone. The chain uses TRBV2 and TRBJ1-6, with D uncertain. The CDR3 has 14 amino acids. CDR1 is SNHLY, CDR2 FYNNEI, per germline. The V end lost 8 bases, the J end lost 9 bases, and 17 bases lay between the germline ends. DNA of the CDR3: TGTGCCAGCGGCCCTACCCCTCCCGGTTCACCCCTCCACTTT. It translates to CASGPTPPGSPLHF.

The V gene is TRBV11-2, the J gene TRBJ1-5; the D is unclear. V dropped 5 bases and J dropped 5 bases, with 13 bases sitting between them. Germline values: CDR1 SGHAT, CDR2 FQNNGV. There are 14 residues in the CDR3. The CDR3 DNA sequence: TGTGCCAGCAGCCTAAACAGTTGGGATCAGCCCCAGCATTTT. This sequence encodes CASSLNSWDQPQHF. The entire variable domain, with the rest obtained from reference TRBV11-2 and TRBJ1-5, is as follows: EAGVAQSPRYKIIEKRQSVAFWCNPISGHATLYWYQQILGQGPKLLIQFQNNGVVDDSQLPKDRFSAERLKGVDSTLKIQPAKLEDSAVYLCASSLNSWDQPQHFGDGTRLSIL.

This clone appeared a few times. The V and J genes are TRBV3-1 (or the pseudogene TRBV3-2) and TRBJ1-5; the D is unclear. Germline assignment: CDR1 LGHDT and CDR2 YNNKEL (reference sequence). The V end was cut by 3 bases, the J end by 2 bases, with 11 bases between. The CDR3 contains 15 residues. The CDR3 sequence is CASSHSGEGNQPQHF. In DNA, the CDR3 is TGTGCCAGCAGCCACAGTGGAGAGGGCAATCAGCCCCAGCATTTT.

The V and J genes are TRBV28 and TRBJ1-2; 8 bases fit TRBD1. The V and J ends lost 4 bases and 4 bases, in that order; junction bases with no gene match: 8. This CDR3 contains 15 residues. Germline lookup yields CDR1 MDHEN and CDR2 SYDVKM. The CDR3 loop is CASSSGWTGTYGYTF. CDR3 bases: TGTGCCAGCAGTTCCGGTTGGACAGGGACCTATGGCTACACCTTC.